This is a list of T cell receptor beta chains from one sample in a study of OX40 agonist ivuxolimab in advanced cancers. TCRdb keeps only in-frame clones here, not all; method: immunoSEQ multiplex PCR. Of fewer than 30,000 clones listed, about 70% were seen once; the top ten hold about 14%. The sequences come from CD4+ or CD8+ T cells sorted from blood, collected in a trial of the OX40 agonist ivuxolimab. The receptors shown here come from an adult with an advanced solid tumor such as melanoma, head and neck, liver or kidney cancer. The CDR3 runs from the conserved cysteine through the conserved F or W. The order of the fields is D gene, clone size, V gene, J gene, CDR3 DNA, CDR3 protein. The D gene is left open where the match is weak. A row's size may be missing; if present it is once, few, many or a size class.

TRBD1	-	TRBV19	TRBJ1-1	TGTGCCAGTAGTCGAAAGGGACAGGAGGGGACTGAAGCTTTCTTT	CASSRKGQEGTEAFF
-	-	TRBV10-3	TRBJ2-1	TGTGCCATCAGTGAGTCGGGCCCGAGGGAGCAGTTCTTC	CAISESGPREQFF
TRBD1	-	TRBV5-6	TRBJ1-2	TGTGCCAGCAGCGCAGGGGGTTCTGGCTACACCTTC	CASSAGGSGYTF
-	-	TRBV2	TRBJ2-3	TGTGCCAGCAAGGGCCGCTCTAGCACAGATACGCAGTATTTT	CASKGRSSTDTQYF
TRBD2	-	TRBV6-5	TRBJ2-3	TGTGCCTCGCTTAGCGGGCCGGGAAATACGCAGTATTTT	CASLSGPGNTQYF
TRBD1	-	TRBV7-9	TRBJ1-2	TGTGCCAGCAGCTCACGGGACAGGTCGAACTATGGCTACACCTTC	CASSSRDRSNYGYTF
-	-	TRBV30	TRBJ1-2	TGTGCCTGGAGTACCGACAGGACGAACTATGGCTACACCTTC	CAWSTDRTNYGYTF
TRBD2	-	TRBV6-6	TRBJ2-5	TGTGCCAGCAGTTATGCTGGTAGCGGGGTTCAAGAGACCCAGTACTTC	CASSYAGSGVQETQYF
TRBD1	-	TRBV7-2	TRBJ1-1	TGTGCCAGCAGCTTGAGGACAGGGTTAAACACTGAAGCTTTCTTT	CASSLRTGLNTEAFF
-	few	TRBV6-1	TRBJ1-5	TGTGCCAGCAGTGAACAAAGGGTGGTAAATCAGCCCCAGCATTTT	CASSEQRVVNQPQHF
TRBD1	-	TRBV6-6	TRBJ1-1	TGTGCCAGCAGGGGACAGGCTGGGAATCGGGCTTTCTTT	CASRGQAGNRAFF
-	-	TRBV19	TRBJ1-5	TGTGCCAGTAGTACCCAGGCGGGGGGGACTGGCAATCAGCCCCAGCATTTT	CASSTQAGGTGNQPQHF
-	-	TRBV7-9	TRBJ2-5	TGTGCCAGCAGCTCCTCGGGGGCGGGGGAGACCCAGTACTTC	CASSSSGAGETQYF
TRBD2	-	TRBV15	TRBJ2-1	TGTGCCACCAGCAGAGATCCCCGGCGGGGGGGATACAATGAGCAGTTCTTC	CATSRDPRRGGYNEQFF
-	-	TRBV4-1	TRBJ1-2	TGCGCCAGCAGCCATGTTTCAGGGGAAGGCTACACCTTC	CASSHVSGEGYTF
-	-	TRBV27	TRBJ2-2	TGTGCCAGCAGTCCGCGGCGGGGTGGGGAGCTGTTTTTT	CASSPRRGGELFF
-	-	TRBV28	TRBJ2-1	TGTGCCAGCAGTTTATGGGCTAGCGTCACCTACAATGAGCAGTTCTTC	CASSLWASVTYNEQFF
-	-	TRBV11-2	TRBJ2-7	TGTGCCAGCACCACCATCCCGGGGACCGAGCAGTACTTC	CASTTIPGTEQYF
-	-	TRBV10-1	TRBJ2-2	TGCGCCAGCAAGCAATCCTATAACACCGGGGAGCTGTTTTTT	CASKQSYNTGELFF
-	-	TRBV10-1	TRBJ2-3	TGCGCCAGCAGCCCCGCCCGTCGGGGTAGCACAGATACGCAGTATTTT	CASSPARRGSTDTQYF
-	-	TRBV7-2	TRBJ1-6	TGTGCCAGCTCCACAGGGTATAATTCACCCCTCCACTTT	CASSTGYNSPLHF
-	-	TRBV6-5	TRBJ2-7	TGTGCCAGCATCGACGCGGACACCTACGAGCAGTACTTC	CASIDADTYEQYF